The clone carrying this T cell receptor beta chain has only one observation. Its antigen is not identified. Germline V gene lookup returns CDR1 MNHEY and CDR2 SMNVEV (reference sequence). CDR3 length equals 18 residues. V lost 3 bases, J lost 4 bases, and 16 bases stayed unmatched. PCR employed 60 Vbeta and 13 Jbeta primers. The protocol was immunoSEQ multiplex PCR, while the TCRdb copy is restricted to in-frame clones and leaves out a portion. This sample has 200,000 or so clones, with 82% found just once. This sample was taken from a study of cytomegalovirus exposure and HLA in healthy donors. Background on the study: An early data release held 79 million or so unique TCRs from HLA-typed donors.

General observations from the study: With further analysis later on, most CMV-associated TCR beta chains appeared HLA-restricted. Both high specificity and high sensitivity reportedly marked the classifier's diagnosis of cytomegalovirus status. Some V segments could not be told apart, so they were left out, TRBV6-2 and TRBV6-3 among them.

The source of this sequence is a boy aged 2-15 years in good health and CMV-seronegative. Sequences were obtained from PBMCs. The gene calls are TRBV27 and TRBJ2-3; 7 bases are a match to TRBD1. This CDR3 reads CASSFGRRGGSWADTQYF. DNA of the CDR3: TGTGCCAGCAGTTTCGGCAGGCGAGGGGGCAGTTGGGCAGATACGCAGTATTTT.